Reported below is one T cell receptor beta chain. Its recognized antigen is unknown. The sample holds no much larger clone one base away, and base qualities are not on file. This sample was included in a study of cytomegalovirus exposure and HLA in healthy donors listed by TCRdb under 2017. The study in broad terms: An earlier analysis of several hundred of the donors reported 250 to 350 Gb of sequence data and 117 million unique TCR beta sequences from about 200 million T cells. In the later analysis, no new phenotypic data were used to find candidate immune exposures; instead, reliance was placed on TCR beta sequences and their occurrence across donors. The genetic ancestry cluster associated with self-reported Caucasian donors included about 84% of the 300 to 450 genotyped donors. All discovery cohort repertoires had been generated on a single sequencing platform. Among roughly 370 genotyped donors of the cohort, an average of approximately 240,000 unique TCR beta nucleotide sequences were sequenced per donor, around a sixth of them non-productive. In an earlier analysis of roughly 600 of the donors, high-throughput TCR beta sequencing was used to judge whether each TCR beta V gene segment behaved as functional or pseudogenic. Donor age, sex, ethnicity and CMV serostatus were compiled together with the repertoire data. The study used immunosequencing to profile the T cell repertoires of several hundred subjects and linked those repertoires to cytomegalovirus serostatus. Roughly 300 gigabases of sequencing data and about 92 million unique TCR sequences made up an early release that covered approximately 700 HLA-typed donors. To predict cytomegalovirus infection status, the study brought together high-throughput TCR immunosequencing, statistical association of individual TCRs with disease status, and machine learning. Because of strong linkage in the cohort, 5 or 6 DR-DQ haplotypes were treated as single units for association and clustering. Both class I and class II loci were covered by HLA typing, at four-digit resolution. In a later genetic analysis, genome-wide SNP genotypes for about three fifths of the roughly 670 donors were used, and that subset was treated as a discovery cohort. The study aimed to test whether signatures of past pathogen exposure could be identified by cataloging public T cell receptors. The number of typed donors differed by locus: about 629-630 for A, B, C, DRB1 and DQB1; about 520 for DQA1; about 600 for DPA1; and 450 to 480 for DPB1. A separate validation cohort of about 110 different subjects was used in addition to the 666-subject first cohort. A later analysis re-examined previously published TCR beta repertoires from more than 650 donors and added high-resolution HLA genotyping to investigate patterns of TCR occurrence. On the study overall, not on this receptor specifically: While some public TCRs were present in many individuals, most TCR sequences turned up only very rarely across donors. A later genetic analysis associated a missense DCLRE1C variant with V-gene and J-gene trimming of TCR beta chains, and an independent cohort replicated the association. Most CMV-associated TCR beta chains appeared to be HLA-restricted in a later analysis, and the HLA associations seemed to be driven largely by CMV exposure. When HLA alleles, especially DR and DQ, strongly co-occurred, attributing TCR associations to individual alleles was difficult. Presence/absence analyses assumed roughly uniform sequencing depth across donors, an assumption that may not hold. Over 15 rarely observed V segments, including chromosome 9 orphons, were excluded from the earlier analysis of some 590 of the donors because counts were too low. Linkage disequilibrium might explain the correlated functional status among segregating V segments, but an unknown experimental factor could not be excluded. The classifier was reported to diagnose cytomegalovirus status with high specificity and sensitivity in both the original and validation cohorts. A later analysis reported that several top co-occurrence clusters appeared linked to parvovirus B19, influenza, CMV and Epstein-Barr virus. It was suggested by the authors that the approach could potentially be generalized to other disease states and immunological phenotypes. A further reported finding was that TCR beta sequences accurately predicted the HLA-A and HLA-B alleles for most subjects in the first cohort. A group of highly shared sequence variants was considered likely to be a technical artifact of the sequencing pipeline. In vitro tests confirmed that a few of the cytomegalovirus-associated TCR beta chains recognize cytomegalovirus antigens. A later analysis found that TCR association rates varied across HLA loci, with DRB1 alleles showing the most associated TCRs and HLA-C alleles the fewest. Compared with the approximately 720-donor mean, donors in an Asian-associated ancestry cluster had fewer N-insertions in productive TCRs, according to a later genetic analysis. A later analysis found that HLA-associated TCR beta chains were more clonally expanded and had lower generation probabilities than equally common non-associated chains. In an earlier analysis of 450 to 750 of the donors, most TCR beta V segments appeared in productive rearrangements about 87% or about 30% of the time, broadly matching IMGT annotations. Specific HLA alleles were associated with 15,000 to 20,000 TCR beta sequences at a false discovery rate of 0.05 in a later analysis. This cohort had only TCR beta chains sequenced, and the lack of alpha or paired-chain data limited which features could be detected. The study listed 150 to 200 TCR beta chains as associated with cytomegalovirus. For the cohort, immune exposure information was limited to CMV serostatus. HLA typing was unavailable for some donors at each locus, so association tests used only the typed subset. The 87-base-pair reads could not distinguish some IMGT-functional V segments, including TRBV6-2 and TRBV6-3, so those segments were excluded.

Trimming removed 3 bases from V and 1 base from J; the gene matches leave 6 bases unexplained. CDR1 and CDR2, per the germline V gene, are SGHRS and YFSETQ. The CDR3 measures 15 amino acids from cysteine to phenylalanine. Kept here is only the CDR3 DNA, which spans 45 bases and is read in frame from base 1. Libraries came from the immunoSEQ multiplex PCR assay. For the multiplex PCR, a mixture combining 60 forward primers for TCR Vbeta segments and 13 reverse primers for TCR Jbeta segments was used. Amplification of the CDR3 region of rearranged TCR beta genes was performed with a multiplex PCR assay on genomic DNA. The Illumina HiSeq System was used to sequence the amplified TCR beta libraries as 87-base-pair reads. On the authors' methods: Across the roughly 640 repertoires, a later analysis counted tens of millions of unique TCR beta chains, 9.5 million to 13 million of which were shared by at least two donors. Raw reads were error-corrected and collapsed into unique sequences by a nearest-neighbor algorithm in which closely related sequences were merged to remove PCR and sequencing errors. CDR3 sequences were aligned to IMGT reference sequences to assign V, D and J gene segments. For a sequence to be retained, a match of at least six nucleotides to both a V gene segment and a J gene segment was required. A rearrangement was called productive if the CDR3 had no stop codons and remained in frame with V and J, and every other rearrangement was called non-productive. Following IMGT convention, CDR3 was defined as the stretch from the second conserved V-encoded cysteine up to the conserved J-encoded phenylalanine. Sequences without an unambiguous match to a single V gene segment were excluded from the earlier analysis of a few hundred of the donors. An earlier analysis of several hundred of the donors called V segments functional above 56.7% productive rearrangements and segregating when the between-donor standard deviation exceeded 5%. A statistical classification framework was developed to diagnose cytomegalovirus status using the catalog of TCR beta chain sequences. A later analysis assigned V and J genes by comparing TCR nucleotide sequences with IMGT/GENE-DB human TR gene sequences. The TCRdist pipeline was used in a later analysis to assign CDR3 sequences and most-parsimonious VDJ recombination scenarios. In a later analysis, each TCR beta chain was defined by its CDR3 amino acid sequence together with its V-gene family, and reads lacking a unique V-gene family were excluded. As a way to deal with suspected cross-contamination and a sequencing artifact, a later analysis dropped 500 to 700 nucleotide sequences that were highly shared and had low generation probability. In a later analysis, a clonal expansion index for each public chain was calculated from normalized within-repertoire ranks of inferred template counts. A later analysis computed generation probabilities with a VDJ recombination model fitted to out-of-frame rearrangements, and checked the results against IGoR. In a later analysis, TCR-TCR, TCR-HLA and TCR-CMV co-occurrence was scored with hypergeometric tests, and a repertoire-size bias correction was applied to TCR pairs. False discovery rates were estimated in a later analysis by permuting HLA or CMV assignments 20 times. In a later analysis, co-occurring TCRs were grouped using DBSCAN, and TCRdist sequence similarity was added for clustering within HLA-allele-positive subsets. For co-occurrence clustering, repertoires with fewer than 30,000 or more than 120,000 public chains were excluded, along with four to six repertoires with anomalous nucleotide sharing. Drawn from immuneACCESS, this table holds only the in-frame rearrangements with V and J called that TCRdb kept. Clones are partly lost; checked studies trace under half to an unresolved V gene and leave the rest unexplained. V and J calls and clone size come straight from that table; D and trimming were deduced from the DNA. The sample table contains about 160,000 clones; only one count was recorded for around four fifths of them. 1.3% to 1.5% of the sample rests with the top ten.

The cohort was made up of hundreds of healthy bone marrow donors. At the time of sampling, every cohort member was nominally healthy, though immune exposures that went unrecorded were likely present. The donor tested CMV seronegative, placing the donor among the roughly 400 seronegative members of the cohort. Every donor gave a peripheral blood sample, and the peripheral blood mononuclear cells from that sample were used for TCR beta sequencing. Genomic DNA extraction from the blood cell samples was performed with the Qiagen DNeasy Blood Extraction Kit. The sequence was obtained from a woman in her thirties in good health and CMV-seronegative. The sequencing sample was made of PBMCs. This chain is built from TRBV5-1 and TRBJ2-5, with TRBD2 matching 7 junction bases. The nucleotide sequence is given as TGCGCCAGCAGCTGGATTGGCGGGGGCCAAGAGACCCAGTACTTC. Its protein product is CASSWIGGGQETQYF.